This T cell receptor (beta chain) stems from a study of cytomegalovirus exposure and HLA in healthy donors. This clone is a singleton in its sample. TCRdb keeps only in-frame clones here, not all; method: immunoSEQ multiplex PCR. This table holds fewer than 85,000 clones, 94% found once. The CDR3 consists of 13 residues. Trimming took off 1 base at V and 1 base at J, with 4 bases between the two ends. The germline V gene encodes CDR1 SGHVS and CDR2 FQNEAQ. The clonotype originates from a woman under 30 in good health and CMV-seronegative. Sequenced: PBMCs. V usage is TRBV7-8 and J usage is TRBJ1-1; no clear D. This chain's CDR3 is CASSLGANTEAFF. The CDR3 bases are TGTGCCAGCAGCTTAGGGGCGAACACTGAAGCTTTCTTT.